The next 5 T cell receptor beta chains were all read from a single sample in a study of blood T cell repertoires in COVID-19. Only in-frame clones appear in the TCRdb table, and some are missing; sequencing was by immunoSEQ multiplex PCR. This table has over 130,000 clones, about 85% appearing once. The sample taken for sequencing was peripheral blood. Receptors were obtained from a woman aged 60-75 years with active or convalescent COVID-19.

The chain has TRBV5-6 and TRBJ1-3, with unresolved D. V lost 1 base and J lost 4, with 6 bases in between. Germline V gene sequence: CDR1 SGHDT, CDR2 YYEEEE. This CDR3 contains 13 residues. CDR3 region: CASSLWQGNTIYF. CDR3 in DNA: TGTGCCAGCAGCTTGTGGCAGGGAAACACCATATATTTT.

The V gene is TRBV29-1, the J gene TRBJ2-3; D unresolved. CDR1 is SQVTM, CDR2 ANQGSEA, per germline. The V end was cut by 3 bases, the J end by 1 base, with 8 bases between. The length of the CDR3 is 13 residues. CDR3 loop: CSVERSGTDTQYF. CDR3 DNA: TGCAGCGTTGAGAGGTCGGGCACAGATACGCAGTATTTT.

The chain links TRBV19 to TRBJ1-1; TRBD1 matches at 8 bases. The germline V gene encodes CDR1 LNHDA and CDR2 SQIVND (reference sequence). After removal of 1 base from V and 7 bases from J, the junction contained 5 bases not matched to a gene. This CDR3 has 14 amino acids. The CDR3 loop reads CASSIGDRPDEAFF. CDR3 nucleotides: TGTGCCAGTAGTATAGGGGACAGGCCGGATGAAGCTTTCTTT.

V gene TRBV5-1 combines with J gene TRBJ2-2; 8 bases align to TRBD2. Germline values: CDR1 SGHRS, CDR2 YFSETQ. This CDR3 has 15 residues. V lost 4 bases and J lost 0; bases outside the gene matches: 2. CDR3 nucleotide sequence: TGCGCCAGCAGCCTGGGACTAGCGAACACCGGGGAGCTGTTTTTT. It is translated as CASSLGLANTGELFF.

J is TRBJ1-4 and V is TRBV18, with TRBD1 matching over 10 bases. CDR1 and CDR2 from the germline V gene are KGHSH and LQKENI. The CDR3 loop spans 15 amino acids. V lost 0 bases to trimming and J lost 8 bases; unmatched junction nucleotides: 3. CDR3 amino acids: CASSPPGQGSEKLFF. The CDR3, as DNA: TGTGCCAGCTCACCACCGGGACAGGGGAGCGAAAAACTGTTTTTT.